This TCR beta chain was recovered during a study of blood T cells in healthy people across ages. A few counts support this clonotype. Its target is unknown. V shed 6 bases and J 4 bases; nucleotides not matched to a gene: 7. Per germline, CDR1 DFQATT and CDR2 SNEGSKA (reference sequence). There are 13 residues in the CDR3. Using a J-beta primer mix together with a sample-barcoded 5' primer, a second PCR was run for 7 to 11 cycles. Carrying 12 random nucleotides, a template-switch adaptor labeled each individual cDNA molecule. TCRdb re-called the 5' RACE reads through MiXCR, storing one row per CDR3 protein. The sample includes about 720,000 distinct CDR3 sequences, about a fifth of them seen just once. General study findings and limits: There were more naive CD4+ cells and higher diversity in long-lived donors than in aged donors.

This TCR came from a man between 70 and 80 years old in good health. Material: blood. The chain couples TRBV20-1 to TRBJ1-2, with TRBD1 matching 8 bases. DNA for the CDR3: TGCAGTGCACGGGGACAGGCATCCTATGGCTACACCTTC. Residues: CSARGQASYGYTF.